The 12 T cell receptor beta chains below were found in one sample sequenced in a study of T cells in Graves' hyperthyroidism and ophthalmopathy. The CDR3 regions of TCR beta were amplified from RNA transcripts. The HTBI primer set was used in a first-round RT-PCR of the TCR CDR3. TCRdb re-analysed the multiplex PCR reads in MiXCR, keeping a single row per CDR3 protein. The table shows under 550,000 distinct CDR3 sequences, with approximately 14% occurring only once. The sequencing sample was made of blood. The receptors shown here come from a woman between 18 and 29 years old with Graves' hyperthyroidism.

The rearrangement uses TRBV7-6 and TRBJ2-2; either TRBD1 or TRBD2 may supply D (7 bases each). The CDR3 is 16 residues long. Germline-derived CDR1 and CDR2 are SGHVS and FNYEAQ. V lost 5 bases and J 4 bases, leaving 17 bases between the germline ends. The CDR3 loop reads CASSLRQGGTTGELFF. The CDR3 nucleotides are TGTGCCAGCAGCCTTAGACAGGGAGGGACCACCGGGGAGCTGTTTTTT.

At least ten counts were recorded for this clonotype. V is TRBV7-3 and J is TRBJ2-3, with no clear D. Trimming shortened V by 1 base and J by 5 bases, and 10 bases separated the two germline ends. Germline V lookup: CDR1 SGHTA, CDR2 FQGTGA. The CDR3 loop spans 14 amino acids. CDR3: CASSLMGSRDTQYF. CDR3 in DNA: TGTGCCAGCAGCTTAATGGGCTCCCGAGATACGCAGTATTTT. Drawing the rest from reference TRBV7-3 and TRBJ2-3, the complete variable domain is GAGVSQTPSNKVTEKGKYVELRCDPISGHTALYWYRQSLGQGPEFLIYFQGTGAADDSGLPNDRFFAVRPEGSVSTLKIQRTERGDSAVYLCASSLMGSRDTQYFGPGTRLTVL.

This clonotype was found many times. The chain combines TRBV12-3 or TRBV12-4 with TRBJ2-3; the match to TRBD2 covers 11 bases. J gave up 4 bases and V 4 bases, and 16 bases lay outside the gene matches. The CDR3 spans 19 residues. The chain's CDR3 is CASSSGLAGGFRAPDTQYF. The CDR3 DNA is TGTGCCAGCAGTTCTGGACTAGCGGGTGGCTTTAGGGCCCCAGATACGCAGTATTTT.

The rearrangement uses TRBV6-2 or TRBV6-3 and TRBJ2-4; no reliable D call. Germline CDR1 reads MNHEY; CDR2 reads SVGEGT. V was cut by 2 bases and J by 5 bases, with 10 bases left in between. The CDR3 extends over 14 amino acids. For the CDR3, the DNA is TGTGCCAGCAGTTACAAAGGTCCAGAAAACATTCAGTACTTC. The encoded protein is CASSYKGPENIQYF.

This clonotype showed up many times. This chain uses TRBV20-1 with TRBJ2-6; D perhaps matches TRBD2 (6 bases). The CDR3 has 20 amino acids. The germline V gene encodes CDR1 DFQATT and CDR2 SNEGSKA (reference sequence). V lost 5 bases, J lost 0 bases, and 26 bases lay in between. The DNA of the CDR3 is TGCAGTGCTCCGGGGGTCAGGGTCGGTCCGGACGACTCTGGGGCCAACGTCCTGACTTTC. Its protein product is CSAPGVRVGPDDSGANVLTF.

This clonotype was seen many times. The chain links TRBV12-3 or TRBV12-4 to TRBJ2-2; TRBD2 agrees at 7 bases. V gave up 6 bases and J gave up 4 bases; unmatched junction bases: 5. This CDR3 contains 14 residues. CDR3 amino acids: CASSPGLRTGELFF. The DNA of the CDR3 is TGTGCCAGCAGCCCGGGACTACGCACCGGGGAGCTGTTTTTT.

At least ten counts were recorded for this clonotype. The V call is TRBV28, the J call TRBJ1-4; no clear D gene. V lost 8 bases and J lost 5, with 12 bases in between. The CDR3 totals 13 residues. Germline V gives CDR1 MDHEN, CDR2 SYDVKM. The CDR3 is CASYSRRNEKLFF. In DNA form, the CDR3 reads TGTGCCAGCTACAGCCGGAGAAATGAAAAACTGTTTTTT.

This clonotype was picked up many times. The chain uses TRBV5-1 and TRBJ2-1; 8 positions match TRBD1. The CDR3 is 14 amino acids. After removal of 7 bases from V and 4 bases from J, the junction contained 7 bases not matched to a gene. Germline lookup yields CDR1 SGHRS and CDR2 YFSETQ. CDR3 DNA sequence: TGCGCCAGCGGACAGGGTTTCTTTTACAATGAGCAGTTCTTC. It encodes CASGQGFFYNEQFF. Filled out from reference TRBV5-1 and TRBJ2-1, the complete variable domain reads KAGVTQTPRYLIKTRGQQVTLSCSPISGHRSVSWYQQTPGQGLQFLFEYFSETQRNKGNFPGRFSGRQFSNSRSEMNVSTLELGDSALYLCASGQGFFYNEQFFGPGTRLTVL.

This clonotype was seen ten or more times. CDR3 residues: CASRARGPQDGYTF. In nucleotides, the CDR3 is TGTGCCAGCAGGGCCAGGGGCCCACAGGATGGCTACACCTTC. The genes are TRBV6-1 and TRBJ1-2, with a weak D call TRBD1 (6 bases). The CDR3 covers 14 residues. CDR1 and CDR2 (germline): MNHNS, SASEGT. V was pared by 6 bases and J by 6 bases, with 17 bases between.

In this sample, this clonotype turned up a few times. The J gene is TRBJ2-2, the V gene TRBV5-1; D call uncertain. Germline values: CDR1 SGHRS, CDR2 YFSETQ. Trimming removed 0 bases at V and 2 bases at J, with 8 bases between. The CDR3 sequence is 15 residues long. Here the CDR3 DNA reads TGCGCCAGCAGCTTGGTAGACGGTAACACCGGGGAGCTGTTTTTT. This codes for CASSLVDGNTGELFF.

In its sample, this clonotype was seen many times. The CDR3 loop is CASSLDGTSNEKLFF. The CDR3 nucleotides are TGCGCCAGCAGCTTGGATGGGACAAGTAATGAAAAACTGTTTTTT. The chain employs TRBV5-1 and TRBJ1-4, with D possibly TRBD1 on 6 matching bases. The germline V gene has CDR1 SGHRS and CDR2 YFSETQ. The V end lost 0 bases, the J end lost 4 bases, and 10 bases lay between the germline ends. This CDR3 region has 15 residues.

The rearrangement joins TRBV6-1 to TRBJ2-5, with 10 bases aligning to TRBD1. CDR3 size: 14 residues. Germline loops: CDR1 MNHNS, CDR2 SASEGT. Trimming took 8 bases from V and 4 from J; bases not matched to a gene: 7. Written as DNA, the CDR3 is TGTGCCAGCGACGGGACAGGGGAGTCAGAGACCCAGTACTTC. Amino acids: CASDGTGESETQYF.